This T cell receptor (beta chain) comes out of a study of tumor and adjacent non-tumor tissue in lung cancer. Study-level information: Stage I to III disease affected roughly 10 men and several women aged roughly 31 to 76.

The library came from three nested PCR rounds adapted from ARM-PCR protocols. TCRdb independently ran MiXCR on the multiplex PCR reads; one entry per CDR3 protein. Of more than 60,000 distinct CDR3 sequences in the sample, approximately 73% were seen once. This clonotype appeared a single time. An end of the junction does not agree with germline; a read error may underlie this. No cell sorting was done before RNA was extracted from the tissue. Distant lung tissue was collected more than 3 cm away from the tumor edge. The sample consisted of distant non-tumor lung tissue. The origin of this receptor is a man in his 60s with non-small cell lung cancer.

DNA for the CDR3: TGTGCCAGCGGCATACATGGCCGGAATTCATCCCTCCACTTT. This sequence encodes CASGIHGRNSSLHF. The genes are TRBV5-4 and TRBJ1-6; no clear D gene. This CDR3 comprises 14 residues. The germline V gene encodes CDR1 SGHNT and CDR2 YYREEE (reference sequence).